The next 5 T cell receptor beta chains were all read from a single sample in a study of identical twins. From the 5' RACE reads, TCRdb called clonotypes with MiXCR, one entry per CDR3 protein. The sample includes about 890,000 distinct CDR3 sequences, about 12% seen only once; the top ten take about 1.5%. These data also featured in a second study, about yellow fever vaccine responses in identical twins.

The sequencing input was PBMCs. Every receptor here comes from a woman aged 18-35 years in good health.

This clonotype was seen a handful of times. The V call is TRBV10-3, the J call TRBJ2-7; 9 bases are a match to TRBD1. The CDR3 consists of 13 residues. Trimming cost V 4 bases and J 6 bases; bases outside gene matches: 4. Germline V gene data show CDR1 as ENHRY and CDR2 as SYGVKD. CDR3 amino acids: CAISGTGEGEQYV. As DNA, the CDR3 is TGTGCCATCAGTGGGACAGGGGAGGGCGAGCAGTACGTC.

The CDR3 DNA reads TGTGCCAGCAGTTCCCGGGGGGGCCCGACAGATACGCAGTATTTT. Protein: CASSSRGGPTDTQYF. This chain uses TRBV6-2 or TRBV6-3 with TRBJ2-3; 8 bases align to TRBD2. The CDR3 consists of 15 residues. V was clipped by 4 bases and J by 3 bases; unmatched bases: 6. CDR1 and CDR2 from the germline V gene are MNHEY and SVGEGT.

This clonotype has only a few counts. The V call is TRBV12-3 or TRBV12-4, the J call TRBJ2-1; TRBD2 matches 11 bases. CDR3 size: 16 residues. V dropped 6 bases and J dropped 7; count of bases not matched to a gene: 11. CDR3 sequence (DNA): TGTGCCAGCAGCCTACCGCCGGGACTAGCGGTAAATGAGCAGTTCTTC. Translation: CASSLPPGLAVNEQFF.

The gene calls are TRBV7-9 and TRBJ2-7; perhaps TRBD1 as D (6 bases). This CDR3 is built from 14 residues. CDR1 SEHNR and CDR2 FQNEAQ come from the germline V gene (reference sequence). V was cut by 4 bases and J by 3 bases, with 13 bases left in between. CDR3 in DNA: TGTGCCAGCAGCTCTCAGGACAGATTCTACGAGCAGTACTTC. Protein sequence: CASSSQDRFYEQYF.

The chain couples TRBV5-1 to TRBJ2-3; D might be TRBD1 or TRBD2, each matching 5 bases. V lost 2 bases, J lost 3 bases, and 10 bases lay in between. Looked up from germline, CDR1 is SGHRS and CDR2 is YFSETQ. This CDR3 is built from 14 residues. The CDR3 DNA is TGCGCCAGCAGCTTTTTGAGGGGAACAGATACGCAGTATTTT. Amino acids: CASSFLRGTDTQYF.